This T cell receptor beta chain is drawn from a study of shared clonotypes between healthy human individuals (TCRdb year 2020). About the study as a whole: A few men and a couple of women, aged 18 to 49 years, made up the cohort. For each donor, CD4 naive and CD4 memory were each run on three plates, CD8 naive on two plates, and CD8 memory on one plate. To estimate repertoire size and how much clonotype sharing occurs between individuals, the study deeply sequenced the blood TCR repertoires of several healthy adults. Per donor, leukapheresis produced somewhere between about 0.9 and 9 billion PBMCs. To increase sequencing depth and limit assay-specific biases, different laboratories used diverse techniques to prepare libraries and sequence TCR repertoires. Study-wide conclusions, independent of this receptor: Compared with non-shared clonotypes, clonotypes shared by all four sorted-subset donors had higher generation probabilities. Naive subsets generally had larger estimated clonotype richness than memory subsets. Sampling was limited to blood, and TCR repertoires in tissue likely differ from TCR repertoires in blood. Because the study included only a small number of donors, the genetic and exposure-history diversity represented was limited. Pairwise subsampling led to the expectation that sequencing depth would affect the degree of clonotype sharing among donors. Across a few donors, roughly 5.4% of naive CD4, around 3.3% of naive CD8, approximately 2.5% of memory CD4, and approximately 0.42% of memory CD8 clonotypes were shared. Rarefaction of sorted-subset datasets indicated incomplete sequencing despite the large sequencing depth.

CDR1 and CDR2 are drawn from the germline V gene: SGHRS, YFSETQ. The CDR3 has 14 amino acids, counting the end cysteine and phenylalanine. CDR3 DNA only is kept here, 42 bases in frame from base 1. V is cut by 0 bases and J by 3 bases, and the space between the germline ends is 10 bases. About this clone: This receptor's antigen is unknown. No base quality values were provided; no much bigger clone lies one nucleotide off. Other DNA sequences in the same sample also yield this CDR3.

TCR CDR3 regions were amplified from genomic DNA by multiplex PCR using the deep immunoSEQ assay. Extracted genomic DNA from each cell subset was spread evenly across all wells of several immunoSEQ 96-well plates, with each plate serving as a replicate. For sorted subsets, about 200 ng genomic DNA, equal to tens of thousands of T cell genomes, was loaded into each replicate PCR. Purified libraries were quantified with a Qubit 3.0 fluorometer, sized on a Bioanalyzer 2100, and re-quantified with the KAPA Library Quantification kit. A separate single-read 150-cycle Illumina NextSeq 550 flow cell was used to sequence each immunoSEQ 96-well plate. Per the authors' processing: Because the immunoSEQ output held only junctional sequences and lacked quality scores, the filtering could not match the filtering applied to full-length reads. To assign V/J genes and CDR3, sequences were annotated against IMGT germline references using PyIR, a Python wrapper for IgBLAST v1.9. Reads with weak V/J assignments (E-value above 1e-6), missing CDR3, stop codons, out-of-frame junctions, or ambiguous translated residues were removed. V3J clonotypes were defined as sequences sharing an identical inferred V gene, J gene, and CDR3 amino acid sequence. Percentage overlap between repertoires was calculated by dividing the number of shared unique clonotypes by the size of the smaller repertoire. Repertoire richness was assessed with RTK rarefaction, the Chao1 estimator, and Recon v2.1 estimates of unobserved clonotypes. Generation probabilities were computed with OLGA for all TCRbeta clonotypes obtained by the gDNA method from a handful of donors. TCRdb carries this immuneACCESS record with in-frame sequences only. Its versions omit some clonotypes, under half of them owing to an unresolved V gene in the studies checked, with the rest unexplained. V, J and clone size were drawn from that table, and D and trimming were deduced from the DNA. The sample records 2 million to 2.5 million clones, nearly 97% of which are singletons. The top ten clones comprise about 0.13% of the sample.

The donors were healthy, HIV-negative adults with no recently reported acute infections or vaccinations. Every donor was a Caucasian adult living in Nashville, Tennessee, USA. Magnetic negative selection was used to enrich CD4+ T cells, after which naive cells were positively selected on CD45RA and the negative fraction became the memory subset. After blood collection by leukapheresis, PBMCs were isolated using Ficoll-Histopaque density gradient centrifugation and then cryopreserved in the vapor phase of liquid nitrogen. Analytical flow cytometry was used to check the purity and quantity of each magnetically sorted T cell population. Each sorted fraction had its genomic DNA isolated and then quantified by UV absorbance on a Nanodrop 2000c.

The TCR comes from a man aged 18 to 30 in good health. The rearranged chain carries TRBV5-1 and TRBJ2-7; the D gene cannot be resolved reliably. Sequencing was performed on naive CD4+ T cells sorted from blood. The cell subset or site label for this specimen denotes: CD45RA+ positively selected. CDR3 reads: CASSLERANYEQYF. The DNA is as follows: TGCGCCAGCAGCTTGGAACGAGCAAACTACGAGCAGTACTTC.